This T cell receptor beta chain is from a study of cytomegalovirus exposure and HLA in healthy donors. The repertoire was sequenced with immunoSEQ multiplex PCR; TCRdb's copy has only in-frame clones and lacks some. This table holds 100,000 to 120,000 clones, roughly nine tenths found once. The CDR3 covers 15 residues. V was pared by 1 base and J by 3 bases, with 2 bases of the junction left unmatched. Germline V gene data show CDR1 as KGHSH and CDR2 as LQKENI. This receptor was identified in a woman younger than 30 in good health and CMV-seronegative. Sequencing was done on a sample of PBMCs. The genes are TRBV18 and TRBJ2-1; 8 positions agree with TRBD2. The CDR3 DNA reads TGTGCCAGCTCACCACGTCTAGCGGGCTACAATGAGCAGTTCTTC. Protein product: CASSPRLAGYNEQFF.